This TCR beta chain was captured in a study of T-cell reconstitution after alpha-beta-depleted transplantation in children. V shed 6 bases and J shed 0 bases, with 14 bases lying between them. Germline loops: CDR1 MNHNS, CDR2 SASEGT. There are 15 residues in the CDR3. The library targeted TCRbeta and was prepared with unique molecular identifiers. TCRdb called the PCR reads again in MiXCR, with one record for every CDR3 protein. The sample contains approximately 510,000 distinct CDR3 sequences, around 17% of which appear only once. The source was PBMCs from the stem cell graft donor, collected from the stem cell graft. The sequence was obtained from a human donor who donated a stem cell graft to a child with acute lymphoblastic leukemia. The chain joins TRBV6-1 to TRBJ1-1; tentative D call: TRBD1 (6 bases). CDR3 sequence reads: CASSTGFYMNTEAFF. In nucleotides, the CDR3 is TGTGCCAGCAGCACAGGGTTTTACATGAACACTGAAGCTTTCTTT.